The 21 T cell receptor beta chains below all came from one sample that was sequenced in a study. One entry per CDR3 protein results from TCRdb running MiXCR on the RT-PCR reads. Of around 700,000 distinct CDR3 sequences listed, approximately 15% are singletons. The sequenced material came from memory CD4+ T cells from blood. The source of these receptors is a female donor in good health, serving as a healthy control.

The chain carries TRBV5-1 and TRBJ1-4; D may be TRBD1 (5 bases). The CDR3 has 14 amino acids. Trimming took off 4 bases at V and 7 bases at J, with 14 bases between the two ends. Germline CDR1 SGHRS, CDR2 YFSETQ. CDR3 bases: TGCGCCAGCAGCGGCGGGGGATGGGGTGAAAAACTGTTTTTT. Encoded protein: CASSGGGWGEKLFF.

V is TRBV5-1 and J is TRBJ2-2; TRBD2 is a possible D gene (5 bases). Germline V gene sequence: CDR1 SGHRS, CDR2 YFSETQ. Trimming took 4 bases from V and 3 from J, leaving 16 bases between them. This CDR3 comprises 16 residues. CDR3 residues: CASSPPGSRDTGELFF. The CDR3 coding sequence is TGCGCCAGCAGCCCCCCGGGTTCGCGGGACACCGGGGAGCTGTTTTTT.

This clonotype was observed many times. V gene TRBV12-3 or TRBV12-4 combines with J gene TRBJ2-7, with 7 bases lining up with TRBD1. The V and J ends lost 6 bases and 1 base, in that order; junction bases with no gene match: 6. The CDR3 is made up of 14 amino acids. This chain's CDR3 is CASSRDSLSYEQYF. The CDR3 nucleotides are TGTGCCAGCAGCCGGGACAGTTTATCCTACGAGCAGTACTTC.

This clonotype was counted between two and nine times. The chain uses TRBV7-3 and TRBJ1-2; no clear D. Trimming stripped 6 bases from V and 6 bases from J, with 14 bases between. The CDR3 sequence is 13 residues long. Germline assignment: CDR1 SGHTA and CDR2 FQGTGA. The CDR3 DNA is TGTGCCAGCAGTCCCGGCCCGAGGGATGGCTACACCTTC. This gives the protein CASSPGPRDGYTF.

The rearrangement joins TRBV7-9 to TRBJ1-1; no definite D call. This CDR3 region has 14 residues. Trimming pared 1 base from V and 3 bases from J, leaving 9 bases between. CDR1 SEHNR and CDR2 FQNEAQ come from the germline V gene (reference sequence). For the CDR3, the DNA is TGTGCCAGCAGCTTAGTCGTGAGACACACTGAAGCTTTCTTT. Its translation is CASSLVVRHTEAFF. The full variable domain, rest sourced from reference TRBV7-9 and TRBJ1-1, is DTGVSQNPRHKITKRGQNVTFRCDPISEHNRLYWYRQTLGQGPEFLTYFQNEAQLEKSRLLSDRFSAERPKGSFSTLEIQRTEQGDSAMYLCASSLVVRHTEAFFGQGTRLTVV.

This clonotype was picked up a small number of times. The V and J genes are TRBV6-6 and TRBJ2-1; D is unclear. The V end was cut by 8 bases, the J end by 9 bases, with 5 bases between. The length of the CDR3 is 9 residues. Germline lookup yields CDR1 MNHNY and CDR2 SVGAGI (reference sequence). This CDR3 reads CASLSEQFF. The CDR3 DNA sequence: TGTGCCAGCCTTAGTGAGCAGTTCTTC.

This clonotype was picked up one time. The chain couples TRBV5-6 to TRBJ1-2; tentative D call: TRBD1 (5 bases). Trimming took off 2 bases at V and 12 bases at J, with 17 bases between the two ends. The CDR3 has 13 amino acids. The germline V gene has CDR1 SGHDT and CDR2 YYEEEE. CDR3 DNA sequence: TGTGCCAGCAGCTTAGGGGTAAACTCTGGAAACACCTTC. It specifies CASSLGVNSGNTF.

In DNA, the CDR3 is TGTGCCAGCAGCTTAGGGATAGCGGCTTTCATGCAAGAGACCCAGTACTTC. It encodes CASSLGIAAFMQETQYF. The chain joins TRBV7-2 to TRBJ2-5, with TRBD2 as a possible D gene (6 bases). The germline V gene has CDR1 SGHTA and CDR2 FQGNSA. The CDR3 is 17 amino acids. Deletions cut 1 base from V and 2 bases from J, with 17 bases between.

This clonotype has ten or more counts. The chain joins TRBV7-6 to TRBJ2-1, with 12 positions matching TRBD2. Germline loops: CDR1 SGHVS, CDR2 FNYEAQ. The CDR3 runs 18 residues. Unmatched junction bases numbered 8, after V lost 5 bases and J lost 0 bases. The CDR3 here is CASSTGLAGTSSYNEQFF. The CDR3 DNA reads as TGTGCCAGCAGCACAGGACTAGCGGGGACCAGCTCCTACAATGAGCAGTTCTTC.

This clonotype was seen ten or more times. The chain uses TRBV12-3 or TRBV12-4 and TRBJ1-5; 7 bases are a match to TRBD1. This CDR3 contains 17 residues. J gave up 6 bases and V 1 base, and 12 bases lay outside the gene matches. As DNA, the CDR3 is TGTGCCAGCAGTTTAGTAAGAGCAGGGGGGCCGGGTCAGCCCCAGCATTTT. It codes for CASSLVRAGGPGQPQHF.

This clonotype was counted at least ten times. The chain carries TRBV6-5 and TRBJ1-6; D is undetermined. Trimming took 6 bases from V and 10 from J, leaving 10 bases between them. Germline V gives CDR1 MNHEY, CDR2 SVGAGI. This CDR3 has 12 amino acids. CDR3 amino acids: CASRRFGSPLHF. CDR3 DNA: TGTGCCAGCAGACGGTTTGGCTCACCCCTCCACTTT.

This rearrangement joins TRBV5-5 to TRBJ2-6; tentative D call: TRBD1 (5 bases). The CDR3 loop spans 14 amino acids. Trimming cost V 1 base and J 9 bases, with 11 bases left between them. The germline V gene encodes CDR1 SGHKS and CDR2 YYEKEE (reference sequence). The CDR3 DNA reads as TGTGCCAGCAGCTTGCCAGGGTGGGGCAACGTCCTGACTTTC. Amino acids: CASSLPGWGNVLTF.

V gene TRBV7-2 combines with J gene TRBJ1-4; D gene ambiguous. Per the germline V gene, CDR1 is SGHTA and CDR2 is FQGNSA. V lost 0 bases and J lost 7, with 9 bases in between. The CDR3 runs to 14 residues. Here the CDR3 reads CASSLAGWGEKLFF. CDR3 nucleotides: TGTGCCAGCAGCTTAGCAGGCTGGGGTGAAAAACTGTTTTTT.

This clonotype was seen only a few times. The chain uses TRBV20-1 and TRBJ1-4; 8 nucleotides align to TRBD1. Trimming at V came to 2 bases and at J to 3 bases, leaving 2 bases not matched to a gene. The length of the CDR3 is 14 residues. The germline CDR1 and CDR2 sequences are DFQATT and SNEGSKA (reference sequence). The CDR3: CSARQGASNEKLFF. The CDR3 DNA follows: TGCAGTGCTAGACAGGGGGCTTCTAATGAAAAACTGTTTTTT.

The chain carries TRBV20-1 and TRBJ1-1, with a weak D call TRBD1 (5 bases). The CDR3 sequence is 12 residues long. Germline lookup yields CDR1 DFQATT and CDR2 SNEGSKA (reference sequence). V was pared by 6 bases and J by 5 bases, with 13 bases between. CDR3 nucleotide sequence: TGCAGTGCCATGGGTGGGGGGACTGAAGCTTTCTTT. As protein: CSAMGGGTEAFF.

The J gene is TRBJ2-1, the V gene TRBV6-6, with a possible D match to TRBD2 (6 bases). Germline lookup yields CDR1 MNHNY and CDR2 SVGAGI (reference sequence). Trimming shortened V by 5 bases and J by 15 bases, and 17 bases separated the two germline ends. The length of the CDR3 is 12 residues. CDR3 loop: CASSPTRGGAFF. CDR3 sequence (DNA): TGTGCCAGCAGTCCCACGAGGGGAGGAGCGTTCTTC.

This clonotype was observed a handful of times. The chain links TRBV4-2 to TRBJ2-1; 13 bases are shared with TRBD2. The CDR3 runs 19 residues. The germline gives CDR1 LGHNA, CDR2 YNFKEQ. V trimming: 4 bases; J trimming: 0 bases; junction bases outside the gene matches: 9. The CDR3 spells CASSRTGTSGTSSYNEQFF. In DNA form, the CDR3 reads TGTGCCAGCAGCCGAACCGGGACTAGCGGGACCAGCTCCTACAATGAGCAGTTCTTC.

The V and J genes are TRBV15 and TRBJ2-2; 7 positions match TRBD1. This CDR3 is 14 amino acids long. Trimming cost V 6 bases and J 6 bases; bases outside gene matches: 7. Germline V lookup: CDR1 LNHNV, CDR2 YYDKDF (reference sequence). CDR3 DNA: TGTGCCACCAGGGGACAGCCCGACTCCGGGGAGCTGTTTTTT. Translated, it gives CATRGQPDSGELFF.

There are a few counts of this clonotype. This rearrangement joins TRBV5-1 to TRBJ2-7; D might be TRBD1 (6 bases). Germline V gives CDR1 SGHRS, CDR2 YFSETQ. The CDR3 extends over 15 amino acids. The V and J ends lost 4 bases and 4 bases respectively, with 18 bases between them. The CDR3 nucleotides read TGCGCCAGCAGCCGATTACAGGGTGCCGGTTACGAGCAGTACTTC. Amino acids: CASSRLQGAGYEQYF.

The J gene is TRBJ2-5, the V gene TRBV6-6; D ambiguous. The length of the CDR3 is 13 residues. CDR1 is MNHNY, CDR2 SVGAGI, per germline (reference sequence). V was trimmed by 2 bases and J by 3 bases, leaving 7 bases between them. CDR3 region: CASSYRAEETQYF. CDR3 coding DNA: TGTGCCAGCAGTTACCGTGCTGAAGAGACCCAGTACTTC.

Ten or more counts support this clonotype. V is TRBV10-3 and J is TRBJ2-1; no firm D call. V was pared by 9 bases and J by 10 bases, with 13 bases between. From germline, CDR1 is ENHRY and CDR2 SYGVKD. The CDR3 contains 11 residues. The CDR3: CAIAGENEQFF. CDR3 DNA: TGTGCCATAGCTGGGGAAAACGAGCAGTTCTTC.